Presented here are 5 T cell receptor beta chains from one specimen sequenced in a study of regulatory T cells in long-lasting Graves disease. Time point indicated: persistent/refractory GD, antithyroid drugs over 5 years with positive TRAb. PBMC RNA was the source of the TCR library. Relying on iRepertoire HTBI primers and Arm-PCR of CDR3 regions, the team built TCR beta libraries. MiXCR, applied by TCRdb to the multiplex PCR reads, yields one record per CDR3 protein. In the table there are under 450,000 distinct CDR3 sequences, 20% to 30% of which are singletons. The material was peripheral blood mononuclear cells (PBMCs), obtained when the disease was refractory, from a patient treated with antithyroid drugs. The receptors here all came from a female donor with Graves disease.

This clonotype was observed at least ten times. CDR3 region: CASSSTDDTEAFF. CDR3 DNA: TGTGCCAGCAGCTCCACAGATGACACTGAAGCTTTCTTT. This chain joins TRBV2 and TRBJ1-1, with D unclear. Per germline, CDR1 SNHLY and CDR2 FYNNEI. The CDR3 covers 13 residues. V was trimmed by 6 bases and J by 3 bases, leaving 11 bases between them.

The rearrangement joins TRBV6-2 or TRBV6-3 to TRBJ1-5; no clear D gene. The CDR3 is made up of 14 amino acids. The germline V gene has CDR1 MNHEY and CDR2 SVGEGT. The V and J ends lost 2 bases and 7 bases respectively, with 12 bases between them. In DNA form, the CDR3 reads TGTGCCAGCAGTTACGGCGGCAGTGCCCAGCCCCAGCATTTT. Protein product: CASSYGGSAQPQHF.

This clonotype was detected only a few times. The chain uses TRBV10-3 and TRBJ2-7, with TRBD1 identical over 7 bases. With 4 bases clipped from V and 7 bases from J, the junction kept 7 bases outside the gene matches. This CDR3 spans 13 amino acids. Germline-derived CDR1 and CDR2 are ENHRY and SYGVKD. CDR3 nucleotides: TGTGCCATCAGTGGGGGACAGTCGGAGGAGCAGTACTTC. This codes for CAISGGQSEEQYF.

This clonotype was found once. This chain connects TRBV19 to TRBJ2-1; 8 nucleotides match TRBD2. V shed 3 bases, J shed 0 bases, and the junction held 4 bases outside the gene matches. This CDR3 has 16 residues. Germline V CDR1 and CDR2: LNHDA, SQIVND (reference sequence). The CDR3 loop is CASSMGSGSSYNEQFF. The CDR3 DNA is TGTGCCAGTAGTATGGGCAGCGGGAGCTCCTACAATGAGCAGTTCTTC.

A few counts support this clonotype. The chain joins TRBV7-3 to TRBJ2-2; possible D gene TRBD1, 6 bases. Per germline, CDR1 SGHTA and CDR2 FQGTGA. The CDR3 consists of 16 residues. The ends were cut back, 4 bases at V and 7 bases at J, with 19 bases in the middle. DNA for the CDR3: TGTGCCAGCAGCTCGAACGACAGGTTTAGTGGCGGGGAGCTGTTTTTT. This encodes CASSSNDRFSGGELFF.